The 7 T cell receptor beta chains in this list originate from one sample, sequenced in a study of T cells after yellow fever vaccination. TCRdb passed the 5' RACE reads through MiXCR, listing each CDR3 protein once. The sample includes some 250,000 distinct CDR3 sequences, 3.6% of them seen just once. The sequencing used PBMCs, collected 15 days after the yellow fever booster vaccination. The receptors were gathered from a man aged 18 to 29 who received the YFV17D yellow fever vaccine.

This clonotype was detected many times. The chain joins TRBV10-3 to TRBJ1-4; no definite D call. Between the trimmed V and J ends, which lost 6 bases and 8 bases, there was a span of 13 bases. Germline-derived CDR1 and CDR2 are ENHRY and SYGVKD. The CDR3 is 13 amino acids. The CDR3 nucleotides read TGTGCCATCAGGCCGGGAACGGGGGAAAAACTGTTTTTT. Amino acids: CAIRPGTGEKLFF.

This clonotype was seen ten or more times. This chain uses TRBV9 with TRBJ2-7, with 10 bases fitting TRBD2. Germline V gene sequence: CDR1 SGDLS, CDR2 YYNGEE. J gave up 4 bases and V 0 bases, and 4 bases lay outside the gene matches. The CDR3 is 15 amino acids. CDR3 loop: CASSVATSGVYEQYF. CDR3 nucleotide sequence: TGTGCCAGCAGCGTAGCAACTAGCGGGGTTTACGAGCAGTACTTC. Based on the CDR3 plus reference TRBV9 and TRBJ2-7, the full variable domain is DSGVTQTPKHLITATGQRVTLRCSPRSGDLSVYWYQQSLDQGLQFLIQYYNGEERAKGNILERFSAQQFPDLHSELNLSSLELGDSALYFCASSVATSGVYEQYFGPGTRLTVT.

This clonotype was counted at least ten times. This chain links TRBV7-9 with TRBJ2-3; D ambiguous. This CDR3 comprises 16 residues. The germline V gene encodes CDR1 SEHNR and CDR2 FQNEAQ (reference sequence). Trimming cost V 8 bases and J 2 bases, with 20 bases left between them. Written as DNA, the CDR3 is TGTGCCAGCGCAAACCCCGGACGGAGACTCACAGATACGCAGTATTTT. It specifies CASANPGRRLTDTQYF.

The gene calls are TRBV6-5 and TRBJ1-2, with D hard to call. The ends were cut back, 10 bases at V and 5 bases at J, with 20 bases in the middle. Germline lookup yields CDR1 MNHEY and CDR2 SVGAGI. This CDR3 has 14 amino acids. CDR3 loop: CATLPIEAFYGYTF. The CDR3 DNA is TGTGCCACCCTTCCGATCGAGGCCTTTTATGGCTACACCTTC.

Ten or more counts support this clonotype. The chain uses TRBV7-8 and TRBJ2-7, with D unclear. Germline assignment: CDR1 SGHVS and CDR2 FQNEAQ. The CDR3 is 14 residues long. Trimming cost V 0 bases and J 4 bases, with 10 bases left between them. The CDR3 sequence: CASSLASTLYEQYF. The CDR3 coding sequence is TGTGCCAGCAGCTTAGCGTCTACGTTATACGAGCAGTACTTC.

This clonotype has ten or more counts. The chain carries TRBV5-1 and TRBJ1-1; no clear D. The ends were cut back, 0 bases at V and 4 bases at J, with 7 bases in the middle. The CDR3 loop spans 13 amino acids. Germline V gene lookup returns CDR1 SGHRS and CDR2 YFSETQ. CDR3 coding DNA: TGCGCCAGCAGCTTGGTTGTCGGCACTGAAGCTTTCTTT. Translating it yields CASSLVVGTEAFF.

Many counts were recorded for this clonotype. The chain employs TRBV29-1 and TRBJ1-3; D gene uncertain. The CDR3 has 12 residues. Between the trimmed V and J ends, which lost 5 bases and 0 bases, there was a span of 5 bases. Germline V gene lookup returns CDR1 SQVTM and CDR2 ANQGSEA. CDR3 sequence: CSVRSSGNTIYF. In nucleotides, the CDR3 is TGCAGCGTTAGGAGCTCTGGAAACACCATATATTTT.